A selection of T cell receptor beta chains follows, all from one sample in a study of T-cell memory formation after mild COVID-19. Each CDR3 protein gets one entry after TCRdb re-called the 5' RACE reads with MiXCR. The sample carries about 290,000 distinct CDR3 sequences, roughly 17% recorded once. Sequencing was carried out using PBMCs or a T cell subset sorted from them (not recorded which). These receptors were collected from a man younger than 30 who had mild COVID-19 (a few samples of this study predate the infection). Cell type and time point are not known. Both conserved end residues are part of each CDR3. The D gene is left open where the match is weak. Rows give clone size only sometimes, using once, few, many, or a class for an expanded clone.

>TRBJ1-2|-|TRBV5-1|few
TGCGCCAGCAGCCTGTTATCGTTGCCCTATGGCTACACCTTC
CASSLLSLPYGYTF
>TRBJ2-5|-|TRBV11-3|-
TGTGCCAGCAGCTCCAGGGGCAAACAAGAGACCCAGTACTTC
CASSSRGKQETQYF
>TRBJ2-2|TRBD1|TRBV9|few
TGTGCCAGCAGCGGAGGGACAGGGTTAGACACCGGGGAGCTGTTTTTT
CASSGGTGLDTGELFF
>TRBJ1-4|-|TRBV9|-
TGTGCCAGCAGCGTCTCAGGAACTAATGAAAAACTGTTTTTT
CASSVSGTNEKLFF
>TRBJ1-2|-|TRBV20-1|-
TGCAGTGCTAGAGACCGCGTTAAGGGGGCTAACTATGGCTACACCTTC
CSARDRVKGANYGYTF
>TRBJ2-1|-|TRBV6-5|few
TGTGCCAGCAGCCCCCTCAGCGTGCATGAGCAGTTCTTC
CASSPLSVHEQFF
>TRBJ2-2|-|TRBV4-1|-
TGCGCCAGCAGCCAAGAGGGGGGCGCCGGGGAGCTGTTTTTT
CASSQEGGAGELFF
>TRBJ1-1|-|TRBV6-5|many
TGTGCCAGCAGTTACTCGACAGGGAACACTGAAGCTTTCTTT
CASSYSTGNTEAFF
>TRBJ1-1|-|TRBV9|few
TGTGCCAGCAGTATATCCGGGGCGAACACTGAAGCTTTCTTT
CASSISGANTEAFF
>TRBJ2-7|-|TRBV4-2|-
TGTGCCAGCAGCCAAGGACCAATAGGTAGCTCCTACGAGCAGTACTTC
CASSQGPIGSSYEQYF
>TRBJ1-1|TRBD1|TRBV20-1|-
TGCAGTGTCCCCGGGACAGATAACACTGAAGCTTTCTTT
CSVPGTDNTEAFF
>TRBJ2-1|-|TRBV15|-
TGTGCCACCAGCAGAGAGGGGCGCGAGCAGTTCTTC
CATSREGREQFF
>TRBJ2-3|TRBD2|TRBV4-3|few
TGCGCCAGCAGCCATGTGGGACTAGCCGCCCAGTATTTT
CASSHVGLAAQYF
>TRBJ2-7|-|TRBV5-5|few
TGTGCCAGCAGCTTGGGCAGGGACCCCTACGAGCAGTACTTC
CASSLGRDPYEQYF
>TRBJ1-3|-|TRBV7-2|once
TGTGCCAGCAGCTTAGTACACTACGCCTCTGGAAACACCATATATTTT
CASSLVHYASGNTIYF
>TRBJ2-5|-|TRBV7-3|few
TGTGCCAGCAGCTTAGGCGGGACAGAGAAAGAGACCCAGTACTTC
CASSLGGTEKETQYF
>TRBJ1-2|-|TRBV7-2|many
TGTGCCAGCAGCCCGGATCACTATGGCTACACCTTC
CASSPDHYGYTF
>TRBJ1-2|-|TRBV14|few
TGTGCCAGCAGCCAAGGGAGAGTTAACTATGGCTACACCTTC
CASSQGRVNYGYTF
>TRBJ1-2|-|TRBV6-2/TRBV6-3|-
TGTGCCAGCAGTTACTCGGAGGGGAACAACTATGGCTACACCTTC
CASSYSEGNNYGYTF
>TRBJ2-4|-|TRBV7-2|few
TGTGCCAGCTCCGAAGGTCCCAGGGTTACGAACATTCAGTACTTC
CASSEGPRVTNIQYF
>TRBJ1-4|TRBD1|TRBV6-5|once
TGTGCCAGCAGTTTTTCCGGGACAGGTGAAAAACTGTTTTTT
CASSFSGTGEKLFF
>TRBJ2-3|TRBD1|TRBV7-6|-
TGTGCCAGCAGCTTGGGACAGGGGAAGGCAGATACGCAGTATTTT
CASSLGQGKADTQYF